The clone carrying this T cell receptor (beta chain) turned up a few times. Germline loops: CDR1 SGHAT, CDR2 FQDESV (reference sequence). This CDR3 spans 16 amino acids. V was clipped by 6 bases and J by 4 bases; unmatched bases: 13. Seattle enrolled patients during active infection and tracked them longitudinally. This entry is derived from a study of blood T cell repertoires in COVID-19. Method: immunoSEQ multiplex PCR; TCRdb's copy keeps in-frame clones and lacks some. The sample lists more than 200,000 clones, 80% to 85% occurring once. The sequenced material came from peripheral blood. The TCR comes from an elderly woman with COVID-19, enrolled during active disease. The rearrangement links TRBV11-1 to TRBJ1-2, with TRBD1 matching over 8 bases. The CDR3 reads CASSPLVGQGSYGYTF. CDR3 bases: TGTGCCAGCAGTCCCCTTGTCGGACAGGGAAGCTATGGCTACACCTTC.